This T cell receptor beta chain was recorded in a study of T cell clonality in common variable immunodeficiency. Points from the study as a whole: T cell subpopulation sequencing would be needed to explain CVID clonality.

Measured with immunoSEQ multiplex PCR; TCRdb has only the in-frame clones, and not every one. The record shows over 50,000 clones for this sample, with no singletons present. This clone appeared many times. Its antigen remains unidentified. The CDR3 end falls 3 residues outside the read, so it is completed with the germline J gene. J was trimmed by 4 bases and V by 6 bases; bases with no gene match: 9. The germline CDR1 and CDR2 sequences are LNHDA and SQIVND (reference sequence). The CDR3 covers 15 residues. Sequencing used peripheral blood mononuclear cells. The chain links TRBV19 to TRBJ1-2, with 9 bases that match TRBD1. The TCR comes from a person between 18 and 75 years old in good health. CDR3: CASSHPGQGFYGYTF. The CDR3 bases that were read are TGTGCCAGTAGCCACCCGGGACAGGGATTCTATGGC.